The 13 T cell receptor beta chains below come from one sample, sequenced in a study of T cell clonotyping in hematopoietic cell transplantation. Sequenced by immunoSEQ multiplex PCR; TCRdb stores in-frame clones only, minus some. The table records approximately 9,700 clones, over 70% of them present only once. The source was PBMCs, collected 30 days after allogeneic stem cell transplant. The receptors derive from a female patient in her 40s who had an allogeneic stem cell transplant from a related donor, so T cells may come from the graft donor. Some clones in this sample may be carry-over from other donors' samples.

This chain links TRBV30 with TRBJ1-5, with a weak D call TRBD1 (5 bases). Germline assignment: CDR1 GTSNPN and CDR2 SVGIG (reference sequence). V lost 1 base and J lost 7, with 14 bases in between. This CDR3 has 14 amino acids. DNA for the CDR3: TGTGCCTGGAGTGCCCCCTTTGAGGGGCAGCCCCAGCATTTT. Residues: CAWSAPFEGQPQHF.

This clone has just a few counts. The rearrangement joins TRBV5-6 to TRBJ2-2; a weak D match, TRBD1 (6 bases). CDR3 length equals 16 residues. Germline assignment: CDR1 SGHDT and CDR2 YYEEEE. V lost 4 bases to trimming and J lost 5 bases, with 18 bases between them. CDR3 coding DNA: TGTGCCAGCAGCCCGTACTGGGGGCGCGGGACCGGGGAGCTGTTTTTT. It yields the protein CASSPYWGRGTGELFF.

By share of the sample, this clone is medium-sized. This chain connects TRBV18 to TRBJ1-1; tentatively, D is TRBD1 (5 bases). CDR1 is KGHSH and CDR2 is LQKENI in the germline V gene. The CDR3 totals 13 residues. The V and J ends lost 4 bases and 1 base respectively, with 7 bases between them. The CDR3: CASSLQGNTEAFF. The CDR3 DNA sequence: TGTGCCAGCTCACTTCAGGGGAACACTGAAGCTTTCTTT.

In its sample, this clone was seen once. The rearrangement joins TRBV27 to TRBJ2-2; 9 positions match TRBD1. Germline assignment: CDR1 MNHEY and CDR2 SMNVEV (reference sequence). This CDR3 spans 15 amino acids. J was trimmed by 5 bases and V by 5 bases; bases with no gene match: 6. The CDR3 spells CASSQQGARTGELFF. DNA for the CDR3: TGTGCCAGCAGTCAACAGGGGGCGCGTACCGGGGAGCTGTTTTTT.

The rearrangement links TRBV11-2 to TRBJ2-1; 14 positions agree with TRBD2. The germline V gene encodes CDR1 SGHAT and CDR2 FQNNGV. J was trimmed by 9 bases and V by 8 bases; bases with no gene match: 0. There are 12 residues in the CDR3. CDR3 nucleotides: TGTGCCAGCGGACTAGCGGGAGGTGAGCAGTTCTTC. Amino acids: CASGLAGGEQFF.

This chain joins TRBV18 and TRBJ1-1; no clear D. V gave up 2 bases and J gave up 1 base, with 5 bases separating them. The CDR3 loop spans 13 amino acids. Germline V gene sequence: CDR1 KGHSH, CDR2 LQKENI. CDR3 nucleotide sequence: TGTGCCAGCTCACCAATGGGGAACACTGAAGCTTTCTTT. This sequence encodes CASSPMGNTEAFF.

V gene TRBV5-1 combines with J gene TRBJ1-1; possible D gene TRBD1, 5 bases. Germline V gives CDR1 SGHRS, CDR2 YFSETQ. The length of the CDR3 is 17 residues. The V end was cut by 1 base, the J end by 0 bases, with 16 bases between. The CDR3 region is CASSLPRDGLMNTEAFF. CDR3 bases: TGCGCCAGCAGCTTGCCTCGGGACGGTCTCATGAACACTGAAGCTTTCTTT. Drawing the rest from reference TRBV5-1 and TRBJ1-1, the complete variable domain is KAGVTQTPRYLIKTRGQQVTLSCSPISGHRSVSWYQQTPGQGLQFLFEYFSETQRNKGNFPGRFSGRQFSNSRSEMNVSTLELGDSALYLCASSLPRDGLMNTEAFFGQGTRLTVV.

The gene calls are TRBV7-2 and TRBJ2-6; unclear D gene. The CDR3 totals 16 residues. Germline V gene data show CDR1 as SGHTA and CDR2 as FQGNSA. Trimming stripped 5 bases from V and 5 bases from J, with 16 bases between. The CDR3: CASSIGRQSRANVLTF. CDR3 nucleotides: TGTGCCAGCAGCATCGGTCGACAAAGTCGGGCCAACGTCCTGACTTTC.

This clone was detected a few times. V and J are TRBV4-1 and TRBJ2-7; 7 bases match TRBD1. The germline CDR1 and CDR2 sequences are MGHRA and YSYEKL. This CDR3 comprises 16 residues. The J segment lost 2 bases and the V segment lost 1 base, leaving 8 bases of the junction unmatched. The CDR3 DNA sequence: TGCGCCAGCAGCCAAGCCCTGGACAGGAACCCCTACGAGCAGTACTTC. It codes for CASSQALDRNPYEQYF.

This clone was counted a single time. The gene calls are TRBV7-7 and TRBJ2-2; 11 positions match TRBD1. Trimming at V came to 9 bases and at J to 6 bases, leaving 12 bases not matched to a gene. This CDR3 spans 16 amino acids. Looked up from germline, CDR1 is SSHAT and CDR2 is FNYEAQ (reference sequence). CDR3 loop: CARSPRTGGSAGELFF. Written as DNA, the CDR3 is TGTGCCAGAAGCCCTAGGACAGGGGGCAGCGCCGGGGAGCTGTTTTTT.

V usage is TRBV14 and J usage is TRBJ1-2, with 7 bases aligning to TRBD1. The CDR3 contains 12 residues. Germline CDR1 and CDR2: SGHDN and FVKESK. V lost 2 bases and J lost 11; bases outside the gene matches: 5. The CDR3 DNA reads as TGTGCCAGCAGCCAAAAGGGGGCTGGGTACACCTTC. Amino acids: CASSQKGAGYTF. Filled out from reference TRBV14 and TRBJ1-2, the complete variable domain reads EAGVTQFPSHSVIEKGQTVTLRCDPISGHDNLYWYRRVMGKEIKFLLHFVKESKQDESGMPNNRFLAERTGGTYSTLKVQPAELEDSGVYFCASSQKGAGYTFGSGTRLTVV.

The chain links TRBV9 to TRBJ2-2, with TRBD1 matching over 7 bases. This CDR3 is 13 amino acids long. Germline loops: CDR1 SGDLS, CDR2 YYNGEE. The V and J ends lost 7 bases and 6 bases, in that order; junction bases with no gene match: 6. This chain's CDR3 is CASASDRAGELFF. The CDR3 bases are TGTGCCAGCGCCTCCGACAGGGCCGGGGAGCTGTTTTTT.

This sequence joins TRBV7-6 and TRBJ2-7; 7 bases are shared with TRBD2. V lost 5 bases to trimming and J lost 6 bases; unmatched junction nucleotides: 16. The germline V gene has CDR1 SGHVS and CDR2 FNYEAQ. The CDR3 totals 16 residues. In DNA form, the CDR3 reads TGTGCCAGCAGCCCCAGGACGGGGAGCAGGGAGGGCGAGCAGTACTTC. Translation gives CASSPRTGSREGEQYF.